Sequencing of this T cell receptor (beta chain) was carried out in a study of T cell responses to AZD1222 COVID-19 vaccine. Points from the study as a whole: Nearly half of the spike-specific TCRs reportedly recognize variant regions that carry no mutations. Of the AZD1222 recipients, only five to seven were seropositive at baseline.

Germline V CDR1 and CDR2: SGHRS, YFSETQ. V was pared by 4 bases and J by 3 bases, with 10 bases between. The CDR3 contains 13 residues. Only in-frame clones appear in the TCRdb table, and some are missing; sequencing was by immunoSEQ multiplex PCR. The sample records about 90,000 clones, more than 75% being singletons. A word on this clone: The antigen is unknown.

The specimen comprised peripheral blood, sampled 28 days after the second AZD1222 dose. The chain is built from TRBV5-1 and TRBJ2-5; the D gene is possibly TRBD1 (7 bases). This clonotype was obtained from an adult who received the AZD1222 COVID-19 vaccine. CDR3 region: CASSRRGEETQYF. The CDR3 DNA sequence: TGCGCCAGCAGCCGCAGGGGGGAAGAGACCCAGTACTTC.